What follows are 20 T cell receptor beta chains derived from one specimen sequenced in a study of beta chain features in type 1 diabetes. Reverse transcribing all isolated RNA meant expressed TCRB transcripts were sequenced. Data came from immunoSEQ multiplex PCR; TCRdb stores just in-frame clones and leaves some out. The profile shows 810,000 or so clones, roughly a sixth of them singletons. The sample consisted of naive CD4+ T cells from blood. These receptors all come from a woman aged 18-29 years in good health.

The J gene is TRBJ2-3, the V gene TRBV7-9, with TRBD2 matching over 7 bases. J was trimmed by 2 bases and V by 11 bases; bases with no gene match: 7. This CDR3 region has 13 residues. CDR1 and CDR2 (germline): SEHNR, FQNEAQ (reference sequence). The CDR3 sequence is CASRREVTDTQYF. The CDR3 bases are TGTGCCTCCAGACGGGAGGTCACAGATACGCAGTATTTT.

The chain combines TRBV2 with TRBJ2-3, with D tentatively TRBD1 (6 bases). Germline loops: CDR1 SNHLY, CDR2 FYNNEI. The CDR3 sequence is 15 residues long. The V gene lost 4 bases and the J gene lost 4 bases, with 15 bases spanning the gap. The CDR3 is CASSGSTGFADTQYF. The CDR3 DNA sequence: TGTGCCAGCAGTGGTTCTACAGGGTTCGCAGATACGCAGTATTTT.

This clone has only a few counts. The chain couples TRBV7-9 to TRBJ1-4, with D possibly matching TRBD1 (6 bases). The CDR3 extends over 14 amino acids. Trimming took off 1 base at V and 4 bases at J, with 7 bases between the two ends. CDR1 SEHNR and CDR2 FQNEAQ come from the germline V gene (reference sequence). CDR3: CASSLDRDNEKLFF. In DNA, the CDR3 is TGTGCCAGCAGCTTAGACAGGGATAATGAAAAACTGTTTTTT.

This clone was found a few times. This sequence joins TRBV19 and TRBJ2-1; TRBD2 aligns across 11 bases. The V segment lost 4 bases and the J segment 3 bases; nucleotides outside the gene matches: 2. CDR1 is LNHDA, CDR2 SQIVND, per germline (reference sequence). The CDR3 loop spans 15 amino acids. The CDR3 loop is CASSRGLAVYNEQFF. CDR3 coding DNA: TGTGCCAGTAGTAGGGGACTAGCGGTCTACAATGAGCAGTTCTTC.

The chain combines TRBV7-3 with TRBJ2-5, with D tentatively TRBD2 (5 bases). Looked up from germline, CDR1 is SGHTA and CDR2 is FQGTGA. The germline V and J ends were trimmed by 5 bases and 1 base, with 11 bases remaining between them. The CDR3 runs 14 residues. Here the CDR3 reads CASSPDGLQETQYF. As DNA, the CDR3 is TGTGCCAGCAGCCCGGACGGACTCCAAGAGACCCAGTACTTC.

The genes are TRBV18 and TRBJ2-5; D remains unclear. V gave up 3 bases and J gave up 5 bases, with 10 bases separating them. The germline CDR1 and CDR2 sequences are KGHSH and LQKENI. The CDR3 extends over 13 amino acids. The CDR3 is CASSPGFGETQYF. In DNA form, the CDR3 reads TGTGCCAGCTCACCCGGCTTTGGGGAGACCCAGTACTTC.

The chain carries TRBV2 and TRBJ1-1; D not certain. CDR1 and CDR2 from the germline V gene are SNHLY and FYNNEI. CDR3 length: 15 amino acids. V shed 1 base and J shed 5 bases, with 14 bases lying between them. The CDR3, as DNA: TGTGCCAGCAGTGAAGAGGGTTTCGGGGTTACTGAAGCTTTCTTT. Translated: CASSEEGFGVTEAFF.

This clone turned up a few times. V usage is TRBV2 and J usage is TRBJ2-1; 8 bases line up with TRBD2. This CDR3 has 14 amino acids. CDR1 is SNHLY and CDR2 is FYNNEI in the germline V gene. V shed 5 bases and J 9 bases; nucleotides not matched to a gene: 9. The CDR3 coding sequence is TGTGCCAGCAGTACTCAGCGGGAGATGGTTGAGCAGTTCTTC. This codes for CASSTQREMVEQFF. Drawing the rest from reference TRBV2 and TRBJ2-1, the complete variable domain is EPEVTQTPSHQVTQMGQEVILRCVPISNHLYFYWYRQILGQKVEFLVSFYNNEISEKSEIFDDQFSVERPDGSNFTLKIRSTKLEDSAMYFCASSTQREMVEQFFGPGTRLTVL.

The chain employs TRBV5-4 and TRBJ2-5; tentatively, D is TRBD2 (6 bases). V dropped 4 bases and J dropped 4 bases, with 11 bases sitting between them. This CDR3 comprises 13 residues. CDR1 and CDR2 from the germline V gene are SGHNT and YYREEE (reference sequence). CDR3 DNA sequence: TGTGCCAGCAGCCAAGAAGCGGGAGAGACCCAGTACTTC. Translating it yields CASSQEAGETQYF.

DNA for the CDR3: TGTGCCAGTAGTCGGACTAGCGTGGAGACCCAGTACTTC. The encoded protein is CASSRTSVETQYF. V usage is TRBV19 and J usage is TRBJ2-5; 9 bases are a match to TRBD2. This CDR3 comprises 13 residues. Trimming cost V 5 bases and J 5 bases; bases outside gene matches: 3. From germline, CDR1 is LNHDA and CDR2 SQIVND (reference sequence).

The chain links TRBV7-8 to TRBJ1-1; possibly TRBD1 for D (5 bases). The CDR3 is 16 residues long. Trimming shortened V by 5 bases and J by 0 bases, and 16 bases separated the two germline ends. Germline lookup yields CDR1 SGHVS and CDR2 FQNEAQ. CDR3 coding DNA: TGTGCCAGCAGCCCCCGACAGAGGAACTTGAACACTGAAGCTTTCTTT. Protein product: CASSPRQRNLNTEAFF.

The chain combines TRBV4-3 with TRBJ2-1, with D perhaps matching TRBD1 or TRBD2 (5 bases each). Germline CDR1 is LGHNA and CDR2 is YSLEER. Trimming pared 0 bases from V and 10 bases from J, leaving 25 bases between. The CDR3 is 18 amino acids. The CDR3 loop reads CASSQDRGGFGGLTEQFF. As DNA, the CDR3 is TGCGCCAGCAGCCAAGATCGTGGGGGATTTGGGGGTTTGACCGAGCAGTTCTTC.

This clone was counted only a few times. CDR3 bases: TGTGCCAGCAGCGTAGCAGGGGCCATCACCGGGGAGCTGTTTTTT. Its protein product is CASSVAGAITGELFF. The chain couples TRBV9 to TRBJ2-2; tentatively, D is TRBD1 (6 bases). The CDR3 is made up of 15 amino acids. Deletions cut 0 bases from V and 4 bases from J, with 10 bases between. From germline, CDR1 is SGDLS and CDR2 YYNGEE.

The table lists this clone with a count of one. The rearrangement links TRBV28 to TRBJ2-3, with 12 bases identical to TRBD1. J gave up 6 bases and V 7 bases, and 8 bases lay outside the gene matches. CDR1 and CDR2 (germline): MDHEN, SYDVKM. The CDR3 length is 15 residues. The CDR3 loop is CASTWGTGGVDTQYF. The CDR3 DNA reads TGTGCCAGCACCTGGGGGACAGGGGGCGTCGATACGCAGTATTTT.

The chain's CDR3 is CASSSQRITDTQYF. CDR3 DNA sequence: TGTGCCAGCAGCTCACAGAGAATCACAGATACGCAGTATTTT. The chain employs TRBV7-9 and TRBJ2-3; D unclear. Germline-derived CDR1 and CDR2 are SEHNR and FQNEAQ (reference sequence). The V gene lost 4 bases and the J gene lost 2 bases, with 10 bases spanning the gap. This CDR3 spans 14 amino acids.

This rearrangement joins TRBV18 to TRBJ2-1; 16 bases align to TRBD2. CDR1 KGHSH and CDR2 LQKENI come from the germline V gene. The CDR3 extends over 18 amino acids. The J segment lost 3 bases and the V segment lost 3 bases, leaving 5 bases of the junction unmatched. DNA for the CDR3: TGTGCCAGCTCACCCACCGGGACTAGCGGGAGGGTCTACAATGAGCAGTTCTTC. Translated, it gives CASSPTGTSGRVYNEQFF.

There are a few counts of this clone. This rearrangement joins TRBV7-8 to TRBJ2-7, with 7 bases matching TRBD1. The junction had 15 bases not matched to a gene; V was cut back by 1 base and J by 3 bases. This CDR3 is built from 18 residues. The germline V gene encodes CDR1 SGHVS and CDR2 FQNEAQ. The CDR3 sequence: CASSLVVAGGSGYYEQYF. CDR3 coding DNA: TGTGCCAGCAGCTTAGTGGTGGCAGGGGGTTCGGGGTACTACGAGCAGTACTTC.

In this sample, this clone turned up a few times. CDR3 amino acids: CASSQAVGGWNEQFF. The CDR3 bases are TGTGCCAGCAGCCAAGCTGTGGGAGGGTGGAATGAGCAGTTCTTC. The V call is TRBV14, the J call TRBJ2-1, with 7 bases that match TRBD2. Germline loops: CDR1 SGHDN, CDR2 FVKESK. This CDR3 is built from 15 residues. After removal of 1 base from V and 7 bases from J, the junction contained 7 bases not matched to a gene. Variable domain in full (rest from reference TRBV14 and TRBJ2-1): EAGVTQFPSHSVIEKGQTVTLRCDPISGHDNLYWYRRVMGKEIKFLLHFVKESKQDESGMPNNRFLAERTGGTYSTLKVQPAELEDSGVYFCASSQAVGGWNEQFFGPGTRLTVL.

This clone turned up a few times. CDR3 loop: CASSLLTEASTPRYF. As DNA, the CDR3 is TGTGCCAGCAGCCTCCTAACGGAGGCTAGCACTCCCCGGTATTTT. The chain is built from TRBV5-5 and TRBJ2-3, with D possibly matching TRBD2 (5 bases). This CDR3 has 15 residues. Germline loops: CDR1 SGHKS, CDR2 YYEKEE (reference sequence). Trimming left V 4 bases short and J 14 bases short, with 26 bases between.

In its sample, this clone was seen a few times. The chain couples TRBV7-9 to TRBJ2-3; 9 bases agree with TRBD2. The length of the CDR3 is 17 residues. V shed 1 base, J shed 3 bases, and the junction held 8 bases outside the gene matches. Per germline, CDR1 SEHNR and CDR2 FQNEAQ (reference sequence). Written as DNA, the CDR3 is TGTGCCAGCAGCTTAGTCGCGGGAGGGTGGAGAACAGATACGCAGTATTTT. Translation gives CASSLVAGGWRTDTQYF. Using reference TRBV7-9 and TRBJ2-3 for the parts outside the CDR3, the full variable domain is DTGVSQNPRHKITKRGQNVTFRCDPISEHNRLYWYRQTLGQGPEFLTYFQNEAQLEKSRLLSDRFSAERPKGSFSTLEIQRTEQGDSAMYLCASSLVAGGWRTDTQYFGPGTRLTVL.